One T cell receptor beta chain is described in this entry. These data come from a study of blood T cell repertoires in COVID-19. Study background: Specimens from acute and convalescent COVID-19 originated in the United States, Italy and Spain. Sources were T cells, B-cell-depleted T cells, or PBMCs; the material itself was cDNA or gDNA.

In the authors' methods: It was from reference gene primer amplification that nucleated cell counts were estimated. Data came from immunoSEQ multiplex PCR; TCRdb stores just in-frame clones and leaves some out. V, J and clone size are taken as reported in that table, and D and trimming were inferred from the DNA itself. The sample includes about 120,000 clones, about 85% of them seen just once. The CDR3 covers 16 residues. The V segment lost 0 bases and the J segment 3 bases; nucleotides outside the gene matches: 4. CDR1 and CDR2 from the germline V gene are SGHAT and FQNNGV. The sequenced material came from peripheral blood. This clonotype originated in a man aged 50 or older with acute or convalescent COVID-19. The J gene is TRBJ2-7, the V gene TRBV11-2; 11 bases fit TRBD2. CDR3 loop: CASSLDLAGGRYEQYF. CDR3 bases: TGTGCCAGCAGCTTAGATCTAGCGGGGGGCCGCTACGAGCAGTACTTC.